Listed here is a single T cell receptor beta chain. The clone's antigen remains unknown. Base qualities are not at hand, and no much larger clone is one base apart. The data were obtained in a study of blood T cells in healthy people across ages (dated by TCRdb to 2014 to 2015). At the level of the whole study: Template switching captured roughly one uniquely barcoded TCR beta cDNA molecule per two T cells in model experiments. To track age-related changes in TCR beta repertoire diversity, the study relied on deep sequencing normalized with unique cDNA molecular identifiers. The donors were split into four age groups: young (average 16 years), middle-aged (around 40), aged (more than 60) and long-lived (roughly 88). Donors of different ages were randomly distributed across sequencing lanes to avoid experimental bias. Two additional independent replicas of 1 million unique cDNA reads from the same blood draw were analyzed for two donors (one aged 18 to 29 and one aged 80 or older). Paper-wide results and their limitations: Donor CMV infection status was unknown, potentially confounding age-related changes in expanded clonotypes. Bulk unsorted PBMC profiling prevented conclusive comparison of naive and antigen-experienced compartments. Estimates of total diversity based on one million sequenced T cells were considered lower bounds and underestimates. Compared with the aged group, the long-lived group had more naive CD4+ T cells, fewer expanded clones and increased TCR diversity, a pattern suggesting age selection. As age increased, observed TCR beta diversity per million T cells dropped in a roughly linear way, and a significant reduction was already evident by age 40. There was a strong correlation between observed TCR beta diversity and the percentage of naive T cells measured by flow cytometry.

Per the germline V gene (reference sequence), LNHNV is the CDR1 and YYDKDF is the CDR2. From cysteine to phenylalanine, the CDR3 is 15 amino acids long. Solely the CDR3 DNA is kept, with 45 bases framed from the first base. Trimming removed 3 bases from V and 3 bases from J, leaving 12 bases between the germline ends. To prepare the library, 5' RACE was applied. These reads were obtained on an Illumina HiSeq 2500. A second PCR of about 6 to 11 cycles was performed with a sample-barcoded 5' primer and a J-beta primer mix. A template-switch 5' adaptor carrying 12 random nucleotides introduced a unique molecular identifier onto each TCR beta cDNA molecule. Each sample yielded at least 2.5 million CDR3-containing paired-end reads. First-strand cDNA synthesis was performed from all RNA using the Mint cDNA synthesis kit, with priming by a TRBC-specific oligonucleotide. All cDNA was treated with uracil-DNA glycosylase and then went through a first 18-cycle PCR with the universal primers M1SS and BC2_uni_R. In the authors' own workflow: Normalization of each sample was performed by random selection of 1 million high-quality reads, each carrying a distinct molecular identifier. Instead of being binned into consensus sequences, reads that shared molecular identifiers were thrown out. MiTCR, run with a Q25 quality threshold and the strictest error-elimination algorithm, handled CDR3 identification, clonotype clustering and error correction. A nonparametric unseen species model with Euler transformation was used to estimate a lower bound on total TCR beta diversity. The public sequencing data were trimmed at Q25 with fastp and processed into clonotypes with MiXCR by TCRdb, which kept only in-frame beta chains. For every CDR3 protein sequence, its rows merge into one entry that carries the most common genes and DNA. The V and J calls follow TCRdb's processing rather than the paper's. The sample table lists over a million distinct CDR3 sequences, around 55% of them with a count of one. Approximately 7% of the sample rests with the top ten.

Systemically healthy Caucasian individuals from Russia, 35 to 50 in total and aged about 6 to 95 years, were included as donors. About 9.8 milliliters of peripheral blood were drawn from each donor into EDTA-treated Vacutainer tubes. Ficoll-Paque density-gradient centrifugation was used to isolate PBMCs, with at least 6 million per sample. Total RNA, at least 6 micrograms per sample, was extracted from PBMCs with Trizol reagent. For every donor, flow cytometry on a PBMC aliquot measured the percentage of naive CD45RAhigh/CD27high T cells. The receptor comes from a man between 18 and 35 years old in good health. The sequencing sample was made of blood. The receptor chain draws on TRBV15 and TRBJ2-1; no D gene can be assigned with confidence. The DNA sequence is TGTGCCACCAGCAGGGCCAGGACGAGCTACAATGAGCAGTTCTTC. Translated, it reads CATSRARTSYNEQFF.